This TCR beta chain was found in a study of control samples from healthy donors and cancer patients. The CDR3 length is 14 residues. Libraries were prepared by immunoSEQ multiplex PCR; TCRdb keeps only in-frame clonotypes and omits some of them. This sample carries more than 95,000 clones, about 90% of them seen once, and the ten largest clones take about 2.9%. The V call is TRBV21-1, the J call TRBJ2-7; TRBD1 is taken as the D call from the table, unchecked against the DNA. TRBV21-1 is an annotated pseudogene. The sequencing input was blood. This TCR was recovered from a man in his sixties in good health. The CDR3 loop reads CASSKEGFRCEQYF. CDR3 nucleotides: TGTGCCAGCAGCAAAGAGGGGTTTCGGTGCGAGCAGTACTTC.